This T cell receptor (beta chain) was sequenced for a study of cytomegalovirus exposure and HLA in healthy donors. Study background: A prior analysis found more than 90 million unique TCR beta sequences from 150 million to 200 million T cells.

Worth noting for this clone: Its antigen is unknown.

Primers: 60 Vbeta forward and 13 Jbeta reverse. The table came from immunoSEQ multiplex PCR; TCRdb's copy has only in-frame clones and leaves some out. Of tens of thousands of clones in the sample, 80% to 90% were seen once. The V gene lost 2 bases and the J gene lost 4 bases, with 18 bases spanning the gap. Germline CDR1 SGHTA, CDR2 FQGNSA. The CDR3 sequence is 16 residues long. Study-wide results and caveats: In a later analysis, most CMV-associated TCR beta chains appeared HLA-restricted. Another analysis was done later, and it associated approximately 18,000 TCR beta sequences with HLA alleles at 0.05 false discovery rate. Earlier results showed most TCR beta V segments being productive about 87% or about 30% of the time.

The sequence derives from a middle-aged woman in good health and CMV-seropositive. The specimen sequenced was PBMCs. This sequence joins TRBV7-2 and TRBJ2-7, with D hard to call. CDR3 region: CASSLFGSQNFYEQYF. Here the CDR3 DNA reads TGTGCCAGCAGCTTATTTGGCTCACAGAATTTTTACGAGCAGTACTTC.